The T cell receptor (beta chain) described here comes from a study of shared clonotypes between healthy human individuals. With V trimmed by 0 bases and J by 3 bases, 6 bases remained unmatched. The CDR3 covers 16 residues. The V gene's germline CDR1 is SGHRS and CDR2 YFSETQ. Measured with immunoSEQ multiplex PCR; TCRdb has only the in-frame clones, and not every one. The sample lists about 1 million clones, about three quarters occurring once. As concerns this clone: Its specificity is not known.

Study-wide results and caveats: Researchers found naive subsets generally carried larger estimated richness than memory subsets. What rarefaction showed was incomplete sorted-subset sequencing despite large depth.

The rearrangement links TRBV5-1 to TRBJ2-3; TRBD1 matches at 8 bases. The source material was memory CD4+ T cells sorted from blood. Subset denoted: CD45RA-negative fraction. This TCR was sampled from a man aged 18 to 29 in good health. CDR3 sequence: CASSLDRGDWTDTQYF. CDR3 coding DNA: TGCGCCAGCAGCTTGGACAGGGGGGACTGGACAGATACGCAGTATTTT.